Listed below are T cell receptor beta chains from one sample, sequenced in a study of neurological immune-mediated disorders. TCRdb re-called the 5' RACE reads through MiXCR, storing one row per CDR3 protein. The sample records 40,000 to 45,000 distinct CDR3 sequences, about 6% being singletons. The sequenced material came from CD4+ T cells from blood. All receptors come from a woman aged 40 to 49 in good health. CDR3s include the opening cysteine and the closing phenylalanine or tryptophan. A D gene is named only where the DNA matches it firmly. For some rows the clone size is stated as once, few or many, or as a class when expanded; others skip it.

CDR3: CASSERGTEAFF
DNA: TGTGCCAGCAGTGAAAGGGGTACTGAAGCTTTCTTT
J: TRBJ1-1
D: -
size: many
V: TRBV6-1

CDR3: CASRRTGAKNIQYF
DNA: TGCGCCAGCAGACGGACAGGGGCGAAAAACATTCAGTACTTC
J: TRBJ2-4
D: TRBD1
size: many
V: TRBV5-1

CDR3: CSVAQGGALGAEAFF
DNA: TGCAGCGTAGCTCAGGGGGGGGCACTGGGCGCTGAAGCTTTCTTT
J: TRBJ1-1
D: TRBD1
size: many
V: TRBV29-1

CDR3: CSARVPSTGGDGAFF
DNA: TGCAGTGCTAGAGTTCCGTCGACAGGGGGCGATGGGGCTTTCTTT
J: TRBJ1-1
D: TRBD1
size: many
V: TRBV20-1

CDR3: CSVEFGPRGAFF
DNA: TGCAGCGTTGAATTTGGGCCGCGGGGGGCTTTCTTT
J: TRBJ1-1
D: -
size: many
V: TRBV29-1

CDR3: CAALIAGEDTQYF
DNA: TGTGCTGCCTTAATTGCGGGAGAAGATACGCAGTATTTT
J: TRBJ2-3
D: TRBD2
size: -
V: TRBV5-4

CDR3: CSVALGAGETQYF
DNA: TGCAGCGTTGCTTTGGGGGCCGGGGAGACCCAGTACTTC
J: TRBJ2-5
D: -
size: many
V: TRBV29-1

CDR3: CASMTNYEQYF
DNA: TGTGCCAGCATGACGAACTACGAGCAGTACTTC
J: TRBJ2-7
D: -
size: -
V: TRBV2

CDR3: CASSRDRDNEQFF
DNA: TGTGCCAGCAGCCGGGACCGAGACAATGAGCAGTTCTTC
J: TRBJ2-1
D: -
size: many
V: TRBV2

CDR3: CASSEPGGLGNEQFF
DNA: TGTGCCAGCAGTGAACCAGGGGGTTTAGGCAATGAGCAGTTCTTC
J: TRBJ2-1
D: TRBD1
size: many
V: TRBV2

CDR3: CASSLQRQGSYEQYF
DNA: TGTGCCAGCAGTTTACAAAGACAGGGAAGCTACGAGCAGTACTTC
J: TRBJ2-7
D: TRBD1
size: many
V: TRBV28

CDR3: CASSTQRLEGTDTQYF
DNA: TGCGCCAGCAGCACTCAACGACTAGAAGGCACAGATACGCAGTATTTT
J: TRBJ2-3
D: -
size: many
V: TRBV5-1

CDR3: CASTPVNRNTGELFF
DNA: TGTGCCAGCACTCCCGTGAACAGGAACACCGGGGAGCTGTTTTTT
J: TRBJ2-2
D: -
size: few
V: TRBV7-8

CDR3: CASSLEVGGYTF
DNA: TGCGCCAGCAGCTTGGAGGTCGGCGGCTACACCTTC
J: TRBJ1-2
D: -
size: many
V: TRBV5-1

CDR3: CASSLAGGQGAEQYF
DNA: TGTGCCAGCAGCTTGGCCGGGGGACAGGGGGCCGAGCAGTACTTC
J: TRBJ2-7
D: TRBD1
size: many
V: TRBV5-5

CDR3: CASSYSIGGSYHNEQFF
DNA: TGTGCCAGCAGTTACTCGATCGGCGGGTCTTACCACAATGAGCAGTTCTTC
J: TRBJ2-1
D: -
size: many
V: TRBV6-5

CDR3: CASSPLGPGGPGEQFF
DNA: TGTGCCAGCAGCCCTCTGGGGCCGGGAGGGCCGGGTGAGCAGTTCTTC
J: TRBJ2-1
D: TRBD2
size: many
V: TRBV5-6

CDR3: CASSKTGAETQYF
DNA: TGTGCCAGCAGCAAGACAGGGGCCGAGACCCAGTACTTC
J: TRBJ2-5
D: TRBD1
size: many
V: TRBV7-3

CDR3: CASSLRASGLNEQFF
DNA: TGTGCCAGCAGCTTAAGGGCTAGCGGGCTCAATGAGCAGTTCTTC
J: TRBJ2-1
D: TRBD2
size: many
V: TRBV7-2

CDR3: CASSPTSGRARVDNEQFF
DNA: TGTGCCAGTAGTCCCACTAGCGGGAGGGCCAGGGTAGACAATGAGCAGTTCTTC
J: TRBJ2-1
D: TRBD2
size: -
V: TRBV19

CDR3: CASSPTSGVTGELFF
DNA: TGTGCCAGCAGCCCCACTAGCGGGGTCACCGGGGAGCTGTTTTTT
J: TRBJ2-2
D: TRBD2
size: many
V: TRBV11-2

CDR3: CSADPPPTSGTYNEQFF
DNA: TGCAGTGCGGACCCCCCACCGACTAGCGGTACCTACAATGAGCAGTTCTTC
J: TRBJ2-1
D: TRBD2
size: many
V: TRBV20-1

CDR3: CASSQDPGQGSNQPQHF
DNA: TGTGCCAGCAGCCAAGATCCGGGACAGGGGAGCAATCAGCCCCAGCATTTT
J: TRBJ1-5
D: TRBD1
size: many
V: TRBV4-2

CDR3: CASSATPGQIASNYGYTF
DNA: TGTGCCAGCAGCGCCACACCGGGACAGATAGCTTCTAACTATGGCTACACCTTC
J: TRBJ1-2
D: TRBD1
size: many
V: TRBV6-5

CDR3: CASRDRGPQETQYF
DNA: TGTGCCAGCAGGGACAGGGGGCCTCAAGAGACCCAGTACTTC
J: TRBJ2-5
D: TRBD1
size: many
V: TRBV25-1

CDR3: CSAHNGVEKLFF
DNA: TGCAGTGCTCACAACGGGGTGGAAAAACTGTTTTTT
J: TRBJ1-4
D: -
size: many
V: TRBV20-1